In its sample, the clone carrying this TCR beta chain was seen many times. Its antigen is unknown. This library used 300 to 500 ng RNA and molecular barcoded adaptors spanning alpha/delta and beta/gamma chains. TCRdb used MiXCR to reprocess the reads, holding one entry per CDR3 protein. The sample includes about 27,000 distinct CDR3 sequences, under 15% of them seen just once. The data were taken from a study of read filtering for tumor transcriptome and immune sequencing. The overall study: The cohort had about 16 men and approximately 13 women aged about 45 to 80, mean about 66 years. Per sample, TCR-region reads ranged about 3.5 to 11 million by IR-seq, about 75 to 1,300 by RNA-seq. Whole-transcriptome libraries were prepared after DNase treatment. Study-wide results and caveats: IR-seq captured clonotypes deeper and more reliably than RNA-seq.

Trimming took 5 bases from V and 4 from J, leaving 15 bases between them. CDR1 MDHEN and CDR2 SYDVKM come from the germline V gene. The CDR3 contains 15 residues. Sequencing input: a population of CD138-negative cells sorted from bone marrow. This rearrangement joins TRBV28 to TRBJ2-1; no definite D call. The origin of this receptor is a donor at least 40 years old with multiple myeloma. The CDR3 DNA sequence: TGTGCCAGCAGTACCTCCTCGACGGGTTACAATGAGCAGTTCTTC. Protein: CASSTSSTGYNEQFF.